The text below deals with one TCR beta chain. Antigen: not known. The data are from a study of a mutant IDH1 vaccine in newly diagnosed glioma. General study results and limits: Of the patients, 85% to 95% had vaccine-induced immune responses.

Germline CDR1 is SEHNR and CDR2 is FQNEAQ (reference sequence). This CDR3 has 16 residues. The V and J ends lost 7 bases and 1 base respectively, with 20 bases between them. Data came from immunoSEQ multiplex PCR; TCRdb stores just in-frame clones and leaves some out. The sample shows 70,000 to 95,000 clones, roughly 80% of them seen only once. Time point reported: baseline, week 1 (first vaccination visit). Stated treatment: pre-vaccination baseline after standard-of-care therapy. Diagnosis in the donors showed new WHO grade 3 or 4 astrocytomas that were IDH1-mutant and ATRX-lost. The TCR sequence derives from a man aged 35-49 years with glioma. Some clones in this sample may be carry-over from other donors' samples. This chain connects TRBV7-9 to TRBJ2-7; weak D call: TRBD1 (5 bases). The sequences come from PBMCs, collected from a glioma patient treated with radiotherapy, temozolomide or both. The CDR3 spells CASTHPERGLSYEQYF. DNA of the CDR3: TGTGCCAGCACCCACCCGGAAAGGGGATTGTCCTACGAGCAGTACTTC. Supplemented by reference TRBV7-9 and TRBJ2-7, the full variable domain reads DTGVSQNPRHKITKRGQNVTFRCDPISEHNRLYWYRQTLGQGPEFLTYFQNEAQLEKSRLLSDRFSAERPKGSFSTLEIQRTEQGDSAMYLCASTHPERGLSYEQYFGPGTRLTVT.